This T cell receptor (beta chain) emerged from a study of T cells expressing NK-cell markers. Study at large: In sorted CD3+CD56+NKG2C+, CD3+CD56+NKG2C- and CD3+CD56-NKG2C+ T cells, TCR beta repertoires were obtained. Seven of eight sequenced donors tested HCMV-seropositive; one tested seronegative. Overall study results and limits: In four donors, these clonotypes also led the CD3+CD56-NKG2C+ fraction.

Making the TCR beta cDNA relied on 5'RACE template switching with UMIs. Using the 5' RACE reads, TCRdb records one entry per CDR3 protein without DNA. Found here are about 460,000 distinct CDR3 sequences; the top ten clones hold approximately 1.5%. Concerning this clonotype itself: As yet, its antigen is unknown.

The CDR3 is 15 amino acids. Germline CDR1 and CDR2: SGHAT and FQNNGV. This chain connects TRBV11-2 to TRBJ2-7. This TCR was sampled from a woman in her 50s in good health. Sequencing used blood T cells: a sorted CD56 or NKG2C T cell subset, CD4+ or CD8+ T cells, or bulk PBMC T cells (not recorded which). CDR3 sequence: CASSSIKDVAFPQYF.